These 9 T cell receptor beta chains were sequenced from one sample in a study of cytomegalovirus exposure and HLA in healthy donors. PCR involved 60 Vbeta and 13 Jbeta primers. Clones were read by immunoSEQ multiplex PCR, and TCRdb kept only the in-frame ones, dropping some. The sample lists around 300,000 clones, 72% occurring once. Source material: PBMCs. These receptors were obtained from a female donor in good health and CMV-seronegative.

The J gene is TRBJ2-7, the V gene TRBV7-6; 7 positions agree with TRBD1. The V and J ends lost 5 bases and 5 bases, in that order; junction bases with no gene match: 3. This CDR3 is built from 12 residues. Germline V lookup: CDR1 SGHVS, CDR2 FNYEAQ. For the CDR3, the DNA is TGTGCCAGCAGCCCTGACAGGGACGAGCAGTACTTC. This sequence encodes CASSPDRDEQYF.

The chain couples TRBV19 to TRBJ2-2; 8 nucleotides agree with TRBD2. Trimming cost V 5 bases and J 4 bases; bases outside gene matches: 3. Germline V gene lookup returns CDR1 LNHDA and CDR2 SQIVND (reference sequence). This CDR3 spans 14 amino acids. The CDR3 DNA reads TGTGCCAGTAGTGTCCTAGCGGGCACCGGGGAGCTGTTTTTT. It specifies CASSVLAGTGELFF.

This rearrangement joins TRBV19 to TRBJ1-3; D is ambiguous. The CDR3 is 14 residues long. The V end lost 6 bases, the J end lost 0 bases, and 9 bases lay between the germline ends. CDR1 LNHDA and CDR2 SQIVND come from the germline V gene (reference sequence). The CDR3: CASRARFSGNTIYF. The CDR3 DNA sequence: TGTGCCAGTAGAGCCAGGTTCTCTGGAAACACCATATATTTT.

This clone was found a few times. The chain carries TRBV2 and TRBJ1-6, with 7 nucleotides matching TRBD1. V was clipped by 9 bases and J by 7 bases; unmatched bases: 6. The CDR3 sequence is 13 residues long. Germline V gene lookup returns CDR1 SNHLY and CDR2 FYNNEI. The DNA of the CDR3 is TGTGCCAGTACAGGGGATGGCAATTCACCCCTCCACTTT. It translates to CASTGDGNSPLHF.

This clone was seen only once. The rearrangement links TRBV5-6 to TRBJ2-5, with 7 bases lining up with TRBD2. Per the germline V gene, CDR1 is SGHDT and CDR2 is YYEEEE. Trimming removed 1 base from V and 1 base from J; junction bases left unmatched: 4. The CDR3 consists of 15 residues. CDR3 coding DNA: TGTGCCAGCAGCTTGCCTAGCGGTCTCCAAGAGACCCAGTACTTC. Amino acid sequence: CASSLPSGLQETQYF.

This clone was counted a few times. The V and J genes are TRBV18 and TRBJ1-5; 7 bases align to TRBD1. The CDR3 sequence is 15 residues long. V shed 4 bases and J 5 bases; nucleotides not matched to a gene: 8. Germline V gene sequence: CDR1 KGHSH, CDR2 LQKENI. The CDR3 here is CASSRRQGEYQPQHF. The CDR3 nucleotides read TGTGCCAGCTCACGCCGACAGGGAGAATATCAGCCCCAGCATTTT.

V and J are TRBV30 and TRBJ2-2; 9 positions agree with TRBD1. The CDR3 sequence is 14 residues long. Germline CDR1 is GTSNPN and CDR2 is SVGIG (reference sequence). The V and J ends lost 5 bases and 6 bases, in that order; junction bases with no gene match: 7. CDR3: CAWPGQGLAGELFF. The CDR3 nucleotides read TGTGCCTGGCCGGGACAGGGACTGGCCGGGGAGCTGTTTTTT.

The V call is TRBV9, the J call TRBJ2-7, with TRBD2 matching over 13 bases. The germline CDR1 and CDR2 sequences are SGDLS and YYNGEE. With 4 bases clipped from V and 0 bases from J, the junction kept 10 bases outside the gene matches. The CDR3 contains 18 residues. DNA of the CDR3: TGTGCCAGCAGCAAAGGACTAGCGGGAGTAGGAAGCTCCTACGAGCAGTACTTC. It yields the protein CASSKGLAGVGSSYEQYF.

V is TRBV4-1 and J is TRBJ2-1; 9 bases are a match to TRBD2. V dropped 3 bases and J dropped 7; count of bases not matched to a gene: 7. Germline CDR1 MGHRA, CDR2 YSYEKL. The CDR3 has 15 amino acids. This CDR3 reads CASSHYGTSRNEQFF. The CDR3 region has the DNA TGCGCCAGCAGCCATTACGGGACTAGCCGGAATGAGCAGTTCTTC.